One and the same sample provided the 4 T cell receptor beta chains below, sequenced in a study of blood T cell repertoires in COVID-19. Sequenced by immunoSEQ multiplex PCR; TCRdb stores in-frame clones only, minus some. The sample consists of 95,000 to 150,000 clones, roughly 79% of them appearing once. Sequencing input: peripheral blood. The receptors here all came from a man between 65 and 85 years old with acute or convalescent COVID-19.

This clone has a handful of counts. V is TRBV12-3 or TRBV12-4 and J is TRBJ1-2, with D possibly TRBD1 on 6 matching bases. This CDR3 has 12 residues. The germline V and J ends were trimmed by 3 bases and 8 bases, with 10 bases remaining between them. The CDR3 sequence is CASSFTGRGYTF. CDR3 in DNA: TGTGCCAGCAGTTTTACAGGGCGCGGCTACACCTTC.

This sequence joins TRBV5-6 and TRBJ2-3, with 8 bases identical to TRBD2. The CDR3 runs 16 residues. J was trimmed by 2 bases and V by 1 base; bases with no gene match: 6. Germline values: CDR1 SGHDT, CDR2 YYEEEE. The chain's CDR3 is CASSLPSGGNTDTQYF. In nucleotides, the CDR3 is TGTGCCAGCAGCTTGCCCAGCGGGGGCAACACAGATACGCAGTATTTT.

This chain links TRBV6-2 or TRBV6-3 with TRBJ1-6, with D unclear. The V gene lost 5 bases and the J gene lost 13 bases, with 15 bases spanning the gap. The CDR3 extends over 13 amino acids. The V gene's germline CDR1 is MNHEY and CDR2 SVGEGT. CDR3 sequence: CASSPIPSAPLHF. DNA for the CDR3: TGTGCCAGCAGTCCCATACCGTCAGCGCCCCTCCACTTT.

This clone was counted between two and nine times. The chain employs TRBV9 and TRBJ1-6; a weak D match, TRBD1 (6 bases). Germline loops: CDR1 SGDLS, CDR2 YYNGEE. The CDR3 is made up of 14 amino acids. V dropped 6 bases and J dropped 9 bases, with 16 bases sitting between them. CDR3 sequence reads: CASTTGTVGSPLHF. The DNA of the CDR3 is TGTGCCAGCACAACAGGGACGGTCGGTTCACCCCTCCACTTT. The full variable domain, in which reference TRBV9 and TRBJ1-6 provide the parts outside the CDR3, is DSGVTQTPKHLITATGQRVTLRCSPRSGDLSVYWYQQSLDQGLQFLIQYYNGEERAKGNILERFSAQQFPDLHSELNLSSLELGDSALYFCASTTGTVGSPLHFGNGTRLTVT.